What follows is one TCR beta chain and its context. The antigen remains undetermined. The source of the sample is a study of Ad26.COV2.S vaccination and SARS-CoV-2 variants. Points from the study as a whole: Those who received vaccine or placebo ended up with similar non-spike TCR breadth. Ad26.COV2.S recipients had broader spike-specific TCRs (P = 0.0014).

Regarding treatment: over 15 received Ad26.COV2.S at low or high dose, single or two shots; 5 received placebo; per-sample allocation not given. Samples came from day 63 after the first vaccine or placebo injection. CDR1 is SEHNR and CDR2 is FQNEAQ in the germline V gene (reference sequence). The CDR3 extends over 13 amino acids. V was shortened by 5 bases and J by 6 bases, with 13 bases between the two germline ends. Profiling relied on immunoSEQ multiplex PCR, and the TCRdb table lists in-frame clones only, not all of them. The sample consists of about 680,000 clones, 89% of them appearing once. The TCR comes from a person aged 18 to 65 who received the Ad26.COV2.S COVID-19 vaccine or a placebo. The rearrangement uses TRBV7-9 and TRBJ1-1; maybe TRBD1 (5 bases). The sample in question was peripheral blood, obtained in a trial of Ad26.COV2.S vaccine versus placebo. This CDR3 is CASSLPGTSEAFF. The CDR3 DNA sequence: TGTGCCAGCAGCCTCCCCGGGACCTCTGAAGCTTTCTTT.